This TCR beta chain was found in a study of beta chain features in type 1 diabetes. The CDR3 runs 14 residues. Germline V gene sequence: CDR1 SGHTA, CDR2 FQGNSA. Trimming stripped 1 base from V and 4 bases from J, with 11 bases between. Reverse transcription of all isolated RNA meant that expressed TCRB transcripts were sequenced. Some clones are missing from TCRdb's copy, which holds only in-frame ones; the method was immunoSEQ multiplex PCR. The table has approximately 50,000 clones, around 45% seen once. This clone was seen only a few times. The antigen is unknown. Distinct nucleotide sequences in the sample also encode this CDR3. Overall study results and limits: A moderate, significant TCRB CDR3 shortening appeared in type 1 diabetes across four CD4+ subsets.

The chain combines TRBV7-2 with TRBJ2-7, with D perhaps matching TRBD2 (6 bases). The sequenced sample consisted of Tregs from blood. The sequence was collected from a man in his thirties or forties with type 1 diabetes. The CDR3 protein is CASSLGGRQYEQYF. Here the CDR3 DNA reads TGTGCCAGCAGCTTAGGGGGGAGGCAATACGAGCAGTACTTC.